This T cell receptor (beta chain) is drawn from a study of T cell responses to AZD1222 COVID-19 vaccine. Overall study results and limits: Distributed over spike, vaccine-associated CD4 TCRs predominated at 160-218 and 743-854.

Regarding this clone: Its antigen remains unidentified.

Germline values: CDR1 MGHDK, CDR2 SYGVNS. The CDR3 sequence is 16 residues long. Trimming took 4 bases from V and 5 from J, leaving 21 bases between them. TCRdb's copy holds only in-frame clones and misses some; the assay was immunoSEQ multiplex PCR. The sample has hundreds of thousands of clones; 85% to 95% are singletons. Sequenced material: peripheral blood, taken 28 days after the second AZD1222 dose. The clonotype comes from an adult who received the AZD1222 COVID-19 vaccine. The gene calls are TRBV25-1 and TRBJ2-7; D remains ambiguous. DNA of the CDR3: TGTGCCAGCAGTGGCGTCTTCTCCTCCCTATCGGACGAGCAGTACTTC. Protein: CASSGVFSSLSDEQYF.